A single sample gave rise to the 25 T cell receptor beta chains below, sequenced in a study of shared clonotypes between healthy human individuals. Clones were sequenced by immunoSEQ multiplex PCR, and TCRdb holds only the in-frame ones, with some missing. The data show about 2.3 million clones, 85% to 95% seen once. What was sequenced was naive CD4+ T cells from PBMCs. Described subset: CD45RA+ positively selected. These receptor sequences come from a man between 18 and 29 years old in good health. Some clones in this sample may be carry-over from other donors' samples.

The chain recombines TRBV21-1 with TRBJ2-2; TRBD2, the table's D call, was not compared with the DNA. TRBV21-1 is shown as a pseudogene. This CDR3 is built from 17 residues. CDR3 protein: CASSKGAGGHDTGELFF. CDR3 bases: TGTGCCAGCAGCAAAGGGGCTGGCGGGCACGACACCGGGGAGCTGTTTTTT.

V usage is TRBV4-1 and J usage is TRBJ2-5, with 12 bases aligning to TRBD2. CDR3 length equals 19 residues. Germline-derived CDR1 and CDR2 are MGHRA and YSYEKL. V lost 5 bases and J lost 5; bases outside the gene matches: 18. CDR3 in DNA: TGCGCCAGCAGCTCGCCCCGGACACTAGCGGGAGGCTTTCAGGAGACCCAGTACTTC. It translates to CASSSPRTLAGGFQETQYF.

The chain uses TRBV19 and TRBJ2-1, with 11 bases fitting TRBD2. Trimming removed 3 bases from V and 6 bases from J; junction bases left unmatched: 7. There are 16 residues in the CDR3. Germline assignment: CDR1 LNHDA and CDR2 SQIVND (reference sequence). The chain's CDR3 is CASSIVASGRFNEQFF. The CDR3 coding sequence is TGTGCCAGTAGTATTGTGGCTAGCGGGAGGTTCAATGAGCAGTTCTTC.

CDR3 sequence (DNA): TGTGCCAGCAGTTACTCGTGGACAGGGTTCGAGCAGTACTTC. Its translation: CASSYSWTGFEQYF. This chain links TRBV6-5 with TRBJ2-7, with 8 bases matching TRBD1. This CDR3 is built from 14 residues. Germline assignment: CDR1 MNHEY and CDR2 SVGAGI. Trimming cost V 0 bases and J 6 bases; bases outside gene matches: 4.

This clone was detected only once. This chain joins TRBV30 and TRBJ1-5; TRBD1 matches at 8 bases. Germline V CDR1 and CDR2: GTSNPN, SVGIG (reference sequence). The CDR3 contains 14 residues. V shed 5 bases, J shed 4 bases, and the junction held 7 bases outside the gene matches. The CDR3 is CAWQTGAPNQPQHF. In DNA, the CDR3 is TGTGCCTGGCAGACAGGGGCCCCTAATCAGCCCCAGCATTTT.

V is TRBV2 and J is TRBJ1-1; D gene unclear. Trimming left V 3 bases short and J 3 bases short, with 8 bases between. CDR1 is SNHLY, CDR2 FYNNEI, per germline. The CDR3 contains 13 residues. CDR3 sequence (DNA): TGTGCCAGCAGTGAGAGCGGTGACACTGAAGCTTTCTTT. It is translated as CASSESGDTEAFF.

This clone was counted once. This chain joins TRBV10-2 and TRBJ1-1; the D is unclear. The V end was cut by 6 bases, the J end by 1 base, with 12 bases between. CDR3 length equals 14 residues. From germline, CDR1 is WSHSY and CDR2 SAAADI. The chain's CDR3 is CASRYAAANTEAFF. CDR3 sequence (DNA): TGCGCCAGCAGGTATGCGGCTGCGAACACTGAAGCTTTCTTT.

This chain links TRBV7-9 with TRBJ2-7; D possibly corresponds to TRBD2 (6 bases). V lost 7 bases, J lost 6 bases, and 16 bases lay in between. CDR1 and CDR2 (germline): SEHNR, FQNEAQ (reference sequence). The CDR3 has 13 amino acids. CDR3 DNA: TGTGCCAGCACCCGACCGGGAGCTCTCGAGCAGTACTTC. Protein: CASTRPGALEQYF.

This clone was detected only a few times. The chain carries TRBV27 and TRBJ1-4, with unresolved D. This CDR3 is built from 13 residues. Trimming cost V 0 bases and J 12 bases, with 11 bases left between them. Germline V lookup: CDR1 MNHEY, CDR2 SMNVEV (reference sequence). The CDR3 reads CASSLSEVRELFF. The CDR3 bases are TGTGCCAGCAGTTTATCGGAAGTGAGGGAACTGTTTTTT.

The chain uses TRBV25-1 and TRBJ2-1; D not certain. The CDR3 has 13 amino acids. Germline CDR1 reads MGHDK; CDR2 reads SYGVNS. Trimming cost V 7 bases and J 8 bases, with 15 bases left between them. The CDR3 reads CASNGQASYEQFF. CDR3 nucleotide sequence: TGTGCCAGCAACGGGCAGGCAAGCTATGAGCAGTTCTTC.

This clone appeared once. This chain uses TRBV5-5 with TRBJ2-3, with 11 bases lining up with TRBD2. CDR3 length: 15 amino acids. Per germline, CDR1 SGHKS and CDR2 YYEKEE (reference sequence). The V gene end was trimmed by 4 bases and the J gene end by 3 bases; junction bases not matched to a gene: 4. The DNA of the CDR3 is TGTGCCAGCAGCAGGAGACTAGCGGGGACAGATACGCAGTATTTT. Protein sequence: CASSRRLAGTDTQYF.

CDR3 sequence: CASSVGTSHNNEQFF. The CDR3 bases are TGTGCCAGCAGCGTTGGAACATCTCATAACAATGAGCAGTTCTTC. This chain joins TRBV11-3 and TRBJ2-1; D is ambiguous. The germline V gene has CDR1 SGHNT and CDR2 YENEEA. CDR3 length equals 15 residues. V lost 5 bases and J lost 5, with 16 bases in between.

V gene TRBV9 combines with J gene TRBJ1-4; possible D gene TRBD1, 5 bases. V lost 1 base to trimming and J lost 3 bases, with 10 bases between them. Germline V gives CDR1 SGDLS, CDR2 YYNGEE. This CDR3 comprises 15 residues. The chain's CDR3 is CASSVQGWANEKLFF. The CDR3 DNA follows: TGTGCCAGCAGCGTACAGGGCTGGGCTAATGAAAAACTGTTTTTT.

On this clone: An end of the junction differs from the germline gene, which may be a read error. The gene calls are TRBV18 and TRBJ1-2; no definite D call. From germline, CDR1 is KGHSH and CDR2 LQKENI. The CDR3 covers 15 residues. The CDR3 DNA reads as TGCGCCAGCTCACCACCTTCCTTTAAGCCCTATGGCTACACCTTC. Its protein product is CASSPPSFKPYGYTF.

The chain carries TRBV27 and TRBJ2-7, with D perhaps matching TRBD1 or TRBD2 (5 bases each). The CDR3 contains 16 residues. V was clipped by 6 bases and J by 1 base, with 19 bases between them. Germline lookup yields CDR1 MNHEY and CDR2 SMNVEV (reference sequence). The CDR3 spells CASRGIRGRISYEQYF. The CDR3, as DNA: TGTGCCAGCAGGGGGATTAGGGGACGGATATCCTACGAGCAGTACTTC.

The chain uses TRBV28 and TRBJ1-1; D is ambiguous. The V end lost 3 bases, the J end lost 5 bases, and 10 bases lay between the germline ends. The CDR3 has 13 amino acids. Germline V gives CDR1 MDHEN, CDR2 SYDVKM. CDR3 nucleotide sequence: TGTGCCAGCAGTTTGGGCCGGAGAACTGAAGCTTTCTTT. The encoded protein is CASSLGRRTEAFF.

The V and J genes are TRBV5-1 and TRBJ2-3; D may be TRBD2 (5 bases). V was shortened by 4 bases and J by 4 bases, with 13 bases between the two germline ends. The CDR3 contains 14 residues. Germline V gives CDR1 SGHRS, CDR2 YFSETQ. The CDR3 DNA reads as TGCGCCAGCAGCGTCACCGGGGAACCAGATACGCAGTATTTT. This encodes CASSVTGEPDTQYF.

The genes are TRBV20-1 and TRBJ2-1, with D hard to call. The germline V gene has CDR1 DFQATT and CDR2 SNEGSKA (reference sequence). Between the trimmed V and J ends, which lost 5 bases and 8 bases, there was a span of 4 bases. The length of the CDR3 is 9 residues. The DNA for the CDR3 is TGCAGTGCTGAATATGAGCAGTTCTTC. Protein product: CSAEYEQFF.

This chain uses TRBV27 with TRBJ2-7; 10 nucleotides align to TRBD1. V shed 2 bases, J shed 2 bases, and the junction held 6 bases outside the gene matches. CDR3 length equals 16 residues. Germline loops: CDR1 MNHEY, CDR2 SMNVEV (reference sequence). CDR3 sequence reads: CASSLGGQGKTYEQYF. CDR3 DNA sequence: TGTGCCAGCAGTTTAGGGGGACAGGGGAAAACCTACGAGCAGTACTTC.

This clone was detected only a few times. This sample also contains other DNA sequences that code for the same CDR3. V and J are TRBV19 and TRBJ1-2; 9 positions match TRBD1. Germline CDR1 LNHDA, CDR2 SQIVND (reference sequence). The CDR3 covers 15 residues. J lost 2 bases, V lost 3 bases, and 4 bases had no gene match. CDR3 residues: CASSMGDRGNYGYTF. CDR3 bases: TGTGCCAGTAGTATGGGAGACAGGGGGAACTATGGCTACACCTTC.

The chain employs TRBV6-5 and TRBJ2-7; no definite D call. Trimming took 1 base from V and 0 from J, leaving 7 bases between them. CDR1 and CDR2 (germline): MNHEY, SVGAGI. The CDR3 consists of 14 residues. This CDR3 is CASSYYQLSYEQYF. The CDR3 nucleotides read TGTGCCAGCAGTTACTACCAGCTCTCCTACGAGCAGTACTTC.

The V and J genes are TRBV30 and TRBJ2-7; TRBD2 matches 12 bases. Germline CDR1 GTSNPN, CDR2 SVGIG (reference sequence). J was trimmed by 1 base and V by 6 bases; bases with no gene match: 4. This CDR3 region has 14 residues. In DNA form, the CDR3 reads TGTGCCTGCGCACTAGCGGGGGGTTCCTACGAGCAGTACTTC. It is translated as CACALAGGSYEQYF.

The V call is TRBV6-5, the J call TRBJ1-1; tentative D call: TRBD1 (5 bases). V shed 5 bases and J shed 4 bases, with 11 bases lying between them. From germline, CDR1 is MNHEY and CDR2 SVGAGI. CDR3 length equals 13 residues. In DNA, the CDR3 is TGTGCCAGCAGTCGTCAGGGAAGCACTGAAGCTTTCTTT. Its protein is CASSRQGSTEAFF.

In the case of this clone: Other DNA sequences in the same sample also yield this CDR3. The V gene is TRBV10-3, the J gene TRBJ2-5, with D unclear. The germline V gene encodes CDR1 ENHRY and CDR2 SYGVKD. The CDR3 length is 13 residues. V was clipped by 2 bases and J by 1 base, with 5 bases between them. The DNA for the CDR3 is TGTGCCATCAGTGAGGCTGGCCAAGAGACCCAGTACTTC. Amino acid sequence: CAISEAGQETQYF.

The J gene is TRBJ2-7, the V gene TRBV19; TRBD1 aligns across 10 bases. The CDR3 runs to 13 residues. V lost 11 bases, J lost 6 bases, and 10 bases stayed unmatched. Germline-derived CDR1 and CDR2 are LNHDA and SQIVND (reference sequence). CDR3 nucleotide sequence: TGTGCCGGTACCCCGGGACAGGGGATCGAGCAGTACTTC. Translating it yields CAGTPGQGIEQYF.